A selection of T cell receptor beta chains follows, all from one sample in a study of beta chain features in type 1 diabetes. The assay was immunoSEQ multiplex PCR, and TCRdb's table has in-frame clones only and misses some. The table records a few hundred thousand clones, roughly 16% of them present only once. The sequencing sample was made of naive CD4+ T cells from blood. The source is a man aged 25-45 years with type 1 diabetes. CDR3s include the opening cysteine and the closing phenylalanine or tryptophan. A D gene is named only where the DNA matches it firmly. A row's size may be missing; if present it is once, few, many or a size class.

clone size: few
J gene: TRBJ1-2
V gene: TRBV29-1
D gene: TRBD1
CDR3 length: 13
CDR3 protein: CSSSGQPTYGYTF
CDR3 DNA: TGCAGCTCGTCGGGACAGCCGACCTATGGCTACACCTTC

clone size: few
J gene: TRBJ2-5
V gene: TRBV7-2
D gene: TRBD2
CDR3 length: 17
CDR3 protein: CASSLGRLAGGVETQYF
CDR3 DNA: TGTGCCAGCAGCTTAGGCCGACTAGCGGGAGGGGTAGAGACCCAGTACTTC

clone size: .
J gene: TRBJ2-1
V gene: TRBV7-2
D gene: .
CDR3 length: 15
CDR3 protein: CASSSTTGAYNEQFF
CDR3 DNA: TGTGCCAGCAGCTCAACAACAGGCGCTTACAATGAGCAGTTCTTC

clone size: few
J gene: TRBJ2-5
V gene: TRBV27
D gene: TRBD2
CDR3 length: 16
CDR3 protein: CASSSGLAGYQETQYF
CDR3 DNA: TGTGCCAGCAGCTCAGGACTAGCGGGGTACCAAGAGACCCAGTACTTC

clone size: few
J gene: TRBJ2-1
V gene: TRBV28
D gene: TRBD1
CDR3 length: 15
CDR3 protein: CASRPGGHVYNEQFF
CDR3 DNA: TGTGCCAGCAGGCCAGGGGGCCACGTCTACAATGAGCAGTTCTTC

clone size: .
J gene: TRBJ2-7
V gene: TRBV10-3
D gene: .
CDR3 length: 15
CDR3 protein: CAISEQSMGLYEQYF
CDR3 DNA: TGTGCCATCAGTGAACAGTCTATGGGACTGTACGAGCAGTACTTC

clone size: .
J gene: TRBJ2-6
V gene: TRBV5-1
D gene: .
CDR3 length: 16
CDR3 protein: CASSEGATGGANVLTF
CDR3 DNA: TGCGCCAGCAGCGAAGGGGCCACCGGCGGGGCCAACGTCCTGACTTTC

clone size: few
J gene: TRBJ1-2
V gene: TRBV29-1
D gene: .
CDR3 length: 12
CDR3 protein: CSVELTTYGYTF
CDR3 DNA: TGCAGCGTTGAACTGACAACCTATGGCTACACCTTC

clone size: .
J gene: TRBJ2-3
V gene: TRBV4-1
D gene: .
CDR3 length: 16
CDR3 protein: CASSQERLRERDTQYF
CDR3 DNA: TGCGCCAGCAGCCAAGAAAGGCTCAGGGAAAGAGATACGCAGTATTTT

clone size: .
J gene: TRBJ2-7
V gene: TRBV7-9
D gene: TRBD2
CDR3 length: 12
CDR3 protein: CASSPRGDWQYF
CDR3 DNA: TGTGCCAGCAGCCCCCGGGGGGACTGGCAGTACTTC

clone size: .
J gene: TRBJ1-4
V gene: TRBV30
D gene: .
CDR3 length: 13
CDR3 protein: CAWSRQNNEKLFF
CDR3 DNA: TGTGCCTGGAGTCGACAGAATAATGAAAAACTGTTTTTT

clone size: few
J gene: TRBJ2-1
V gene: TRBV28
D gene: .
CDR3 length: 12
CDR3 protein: CASSEIDNEQFF
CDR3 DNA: TGTGCCAGCAGTGAAATAGACAATGAGCAGTTCTTC

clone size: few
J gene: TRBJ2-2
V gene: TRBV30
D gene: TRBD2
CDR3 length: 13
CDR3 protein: CAWQAGYTGELFF
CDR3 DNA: TGTGCCTGGCAAGCGGGATACACCGGGGAGCTGTTTTTT